This T cell receptor (beta chain) was sequenced for a study of blood T cell repertoires in COVID-19. For the study at large: Researchers got acute and convalescent COVID-19 samples from the United States, Italy and Spain. T cells, B-cell-depleted T cells, or PBMCs provided the cDNA or gDNA that served as material.

J was trimmed by 5 bases and V by 1 base; bases with no gene match: 10. The CDR3 spans 16 residues. Germline loops: CDR1 MGHDK, CDR2 SYGVNS. How the authors handled the data: Cell counts per sample came from amplifying reference gene primers. TCRdb's copy holds only in-frame clones and misses some; the assay was immunoSEQ multiplex PCR. V, J and clone size were drawn from that table, and D and trimming were deduced from the DNA. The data contain fewer than 200,000 clones, approximately 89% of them singletons. The receptor was derived from a man aged 40-55 years with active or convalescent COVID-19. This chain links TRBV25-1 with TRBJ1-1; 7 positions agree with TRBD1. The sample consisted of peripheral blood. CDR3 DNA sequence: TGTGCCAGCAGTGAATCGGGAACAGGGGACGGAACTGAAGCTTTCTTT. This sequence encodes CASSESGTGDGTEAFF.